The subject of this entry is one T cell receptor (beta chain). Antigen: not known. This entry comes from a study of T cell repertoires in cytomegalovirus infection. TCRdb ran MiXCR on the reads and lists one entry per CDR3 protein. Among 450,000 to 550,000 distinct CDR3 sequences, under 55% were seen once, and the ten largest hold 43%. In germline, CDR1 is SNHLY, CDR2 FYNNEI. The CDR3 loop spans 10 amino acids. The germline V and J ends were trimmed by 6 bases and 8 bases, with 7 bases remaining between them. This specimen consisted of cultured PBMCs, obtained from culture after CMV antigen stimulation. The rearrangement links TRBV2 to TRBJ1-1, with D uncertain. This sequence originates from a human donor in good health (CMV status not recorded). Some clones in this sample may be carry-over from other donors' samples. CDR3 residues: CASRAREAFF. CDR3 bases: TGTGCCAGCAGGGCCAGGGAAGCTTTCTTT.